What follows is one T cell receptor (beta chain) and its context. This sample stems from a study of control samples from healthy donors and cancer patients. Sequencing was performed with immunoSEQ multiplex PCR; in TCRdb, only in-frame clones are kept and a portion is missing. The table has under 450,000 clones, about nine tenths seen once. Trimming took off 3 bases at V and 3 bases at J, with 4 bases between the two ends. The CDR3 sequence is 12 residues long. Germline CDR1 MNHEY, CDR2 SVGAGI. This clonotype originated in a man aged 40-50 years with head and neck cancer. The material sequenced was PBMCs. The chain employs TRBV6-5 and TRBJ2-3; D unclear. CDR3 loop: CASSYGTDTQYF. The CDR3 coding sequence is TGTGCCAGCAGTTATGGGACAGATACGCAGTATTTT.